The 5 T cell receptor beta chains below come from one sample, sequenced in a study of shared clonotypes between healthy human individuals. Sequenced by immunoSEQ multiplex PCR; TCRdb stores in-frame clones only, minus some. The data show some 360,000 clones, more than 60% seen once. The sample was memory CD4+ T cells sorted from blood. Sample subset: CD45RA-negative fraction. The source of these receptors is a man aged 25 to 45 in good health.

V is TRBV6-1 and J is TRBJ1-6; D ambiguous. The CDR3 runs to 17 residues. V shed 4 bases and J shed 9 bases, with 22 bases lying between them. Looked up from germline, CDR1 is MNHNS and CDR2 is SASEGT. The CDR3 is CASSVSVTGPLGSPLHF. The CDR3 DNA sequence: TGTGCCAGCAGTGTGTCTGTCACCGGTCCCTTAGGTTCACCCCTCCACTTT.

By frequency in the sample, this clone is medium-sized. V usage is TRBV7-2 and J usage is TRBJ2-7; D gene unclear. The V gene's germline CDR1 is SGHTA and CDR2 FQGNSA. The CDR3 totals 14 residues. V dropped 5 bases and J dropped 1 base, with 12 bases sitting between them. CDR3 residues: CASSPRANSYEQYF. DNA of the CDR3: TGTGCCAGCAGCCCCCGAGCGAATTCCTACGAGCAGTACTTC.

This clone has only a few counts. Other DNA sequences in the same sample also yield this CDR3. This chain joins TRBV9 and TRBJ2-7; weak D call: TRBD1 (5 bases). The V end lost 2 bases, the J end lost 2 bases, and 11 bases lay between the germline ends. The germline gives CDR1 SGDLS, CDR2 YYNGEE. The CDR3 has 14 residues. The CDR3 is CASSVSPDTYEQYF. The CDR3 nucleotides read TGTGCCAGCAGCGTTTCCCCGGACACCTACGAGCAGTACTTC.

The chain combines TRBV5-1 with TRBJ1-2, with no clear D. V dropped 0 bases and J dropped 4 bases, with 10 bases sitting between them. Germline lookup yields CDR1 SGHRS and CDR2 YFSETQ. The CDR3 is 14 amino acids. The CDR3 DNA reads TGCGCCAGCAGCTTGGATCCGGGGATCTATGGCTACACCTTC. It yields the protein CASSLDPGIYGYTF.

The chain has TRBV5-1 and TRBJ2-7, with 11 bases lining up with TRBD2. This CDR3 has 15 residues. V was pared by 4 bases and J by 2 bases, with 5 bases of the junction left unmatched. The germline gives CDR1 SGHRS, CDR2 YFSETQ. For the CDR3, the DNA is TGCGCCAGCAGCCGAACTAGCGGGGGCACCTACGAGCAGTACTTC. This encodes CASSRTSGGTYEQYF.